One and the same sample provided the 7 T cell receptor beta chains below, sequenced in a study of T cell responses to AZD1222 COVID-19 vaccine. TCRdb keeps only in-frame clones here, not all; method: immunoSEQ multiplex PCR. The data contain about 120,000 clones, roughly 89% of them singletons. The sample consisted of peripheral blood, taken on day 0 of AZD1222 vaccination. The source of these receptors is an adult in good health.

V gene TRBV27 combines with J gene TRBJ2-3, with a tentative D call TRBD2 (5 bases). Germline V gene data show CDR1 as MNHEY and CDR2 as SMNVEV (reference sequence). V was trimmed by 6 bases and J by 4 bases, leaving 11 bases between them. This CDR3 is built from 13 residues. The CDR3 DNA reads TGTGCCAGCAGCGAGGGCTACGCAGATACGCAGTATTTT. Its protein product is CASSEGYADTQYF.

This clone turned up a few times. The chain combines TRBV13 with TRBJ1-3; D not certain. Germline V CDR1 and CDR2: PRHDT, FYEKMQ (reference sequence). The V end lost 3 bases, the J end lost 0 bases, and 12 bases lay between the germline ends. CDR3 length equals 16 residues. The CDR3 DNA is TGTGCCAGCAGCTTCCCCGGGTTCCTCTCTGGAAACACCATATATTTT. Amino acids: CASSFPGFLSGNTIYF. The entire variable domain, with the rest obtained from reference TRBV13 and TRBJ1-3, is as follows: AAGVIQSPRHLIKEKRETATLKCYPIPRHDTVYWYQQGPGQDPQFLISFYEKMQSDKGSIPDRFSAQQFSDYHSELNMSSLELGDSALYFCASSFPGFLSGNTIYFGEGSWLTVV.

This chain links TRBV5-4 with TRBJ1-6; 8 nucleotides match TRBD1. Germline V gene data show CDR1 as SGHNT and CDR2 as YYREEE (reference sequence). The CDR3 sequence is 16 residues long. V lost 7 bases and J lost 8; bases outside the gene matches: 14. This CDR3 reads CASGYHTTGGDSPLHF. CDR3 nucleotide sequence: TGTGCCAGCGGATATCACACCACAGGGGGGGATTCACCCCTCCACTTT.

The V call is TRBV27, the J call TRBJ1-4; perhaps TRBD1 as D (6 bases). CDR3 size: 18 residues. V was trimmed by 9 bases and J by 5 bases, leaving 28 bases between them. The germline V gene encodes CDR1 MNHEY and CDR2 SMNVEV (reference sequence). DNA of the CDR3: TGTGCCAGGGGGGGTGGGGGGCCCGTCATGAGATCAAATGAAAAACTGTTTTTT. This translates into CARGGGGPVMRSNEKLFF.

V gene TRBV25-1 combines with J gene TRBJ2-3; D is perhaps TRBD1 or TRBD2 (6 bases each). V gave up 2 bases and J gave up 4 bases, with 10 bases separating them. The CDR3 loop spans 14 amino acids. Germline V gene sequence: CDR1 MGHDK, CDR2 SYGVNS. The CDR3 DNA sequence: TGTGCCAGCAGTGAAAGGGGGGAGGCAGATACGCAGTATTTT. The encoded protein is CASSERGEADTQYF.

In its sample, this clone was seen a few times. The V and J genes are TRBV6-4 and TRBJ2-1; D uncertain. The CDR3 has 13 residues. Trimming shortened V by 6 bases and J by 6 bases, and 12 bases separated the two germline ends. Per germline, CDR1 MRHNA and CDR2 SNTAGT. The CDR3 DNA follows: TGTGCCAGCAGCACGGACGGAATCAATGAGCAGTTCTTC. As protein: CASSTDGINEQFF.

The genes are TRBV4-2 and TRBJ2-7; D remains unclear. Germline CDR1 is LGHNA and CDR2 is YNFKEQ. V lost 3 bases, J lost 7 bases, and 7 bases lay in between. CDR3 length: 11 residues. The CDR3 DNA is TGTGCCAGCAGCCACAGTGGGGAGCAGTACTTC. It encodes CASSHSGEQYF.